One sample yielded the 4 T cell receptor beta chains listed below, sequenced in a study of T cell responses to AZD1222 COVID-19 vaccine. Measured with immunoSEQ multiplex PCR; TCRdb has only the in-frame clones, and not every one. Seen here are tens of thousands of clones, about nine tenths observed once, and the top ten hold around 7.8%. Specimen: peripheral blood, collected on day 0 of AZD1222 vaccination. The receptor set was obtained from an adult in good health.

The J gene is TRBJ2-7, the V gene TRBV5-1; D is unclear. The CDR3 runs to 12 residues. Germline values: CDR1 SGHRS, CDR2 YFSETQ. V lost 1 base and J 4 bases, leaving 6 bases between the germline ends. The CDR3 bases are TGCGCCAGCAGCTTGTCTGAATACGAGCAGTACTTC. Its protein is CASSLSEYEQYF.

CDR3 sequence (DNA): TGTGCCAGCAGTTACTCCTGGGGTCCTGGAGATACGCAGTATTTT. Amino acids: CASSYSWGPGDTQYF. The genes are TRBV6-2 or TRBV6-3 and TRBJ2-3; D unresolved. Trimming stripped 0 bases from V and 5 bases from J, with 12 bases between. The CDR3 has 15 residues. Looked up from germline, CDR1 is MNHEY and CDR2 is SVGEGT.

This sequence joins TRBV29-1 and TRBJ2-5, with 10 bases identical to TRBD2. CDR3 length: 18 residues. The ends lost 4 bases at V and 4 bases at J; junction bases unmatched: 18. Germline lookup yields CDR1 SQVTM and CDR2 ANQGSEA. The CDR3 spells CSVGLSRASGRRGETQYF. DNA of the CDR3: TGCAGCGTTGGATTATCGCGGGCTAGCGGGAGAAGAGGAGAGACCCAGTACTTC.

The chain is built from TRBV7-9 and TRBJ2-7; possibly TRBD1 for D (5 bases). Per germline, CDR1 SEHNR and CDR2 FQNEAQ (reference sequence). The CDR3 sequence is 14 residues long. Trimming removed 1 base from V and 2 bases from J, with 9 bases in between. This chain's CDR3 is CASSLGGRAYEQYF. The CDR3, as DNA: TGTGCCAGCAGCTTAGGAGGCAGGGCCTACGAGCAGTACTTC.